This T cell receptor beta chain appears in the sequencing data of a study of beta chain features in type 1 diabetes. Study observations and caveats: Compared to healthy donors, patients appeared to have naive, central memory and Treg TCRB repertoires that were more alike.

CDR3 length: 13 amino acids. The V segment lost 8 bases and the J segment 8 bases; nucleotides outside the gene matches: 7. CDR1 and CDR2 from the germline V gene are SEHNR and FQNEAQ (reference sequence). cDNA synthesis used the whole RNA isolate, giving expressed TCRB sequences. Sequencing was performed with immunoSEQ multiplex PCR; in TCRdb, only in-frame clones are kept and a portion is missing. The profile shows 160,000 or so clones, over 8.5% of them singletons. In regard to this clone: The antigen is unknown.

The sequence was obtained from a man aged 18 to 35 in good health. The genes are TRBV7-9 and TRBJ2-1, with 9 bases fitting TRBD1. Sequenced sample: central memory CD4+ T cells from blood. The CDR3 DNA is TGTGCCAGCCGGGACAGGGCTTTCGATGAGCAGTTCTTC. Its protein is CASRDRAFDEQFF.